The clone carrying this TCR beta chain has just a few counts. The data were taken from a study of blood T cells in healthy people across ages. Alongside a J-beta primer mix, a sample-barcoded 5' primer served in a second PCR lasting 7 to 11 cycles. A single record per CDR3 protein comes from TCRdb applying MiXCR to the 5' RACE reads. The repertoire holds 1,300,000 or so distinct CDR3 sequences, with 59% as singletons. Sequences were obtained from blood. This sequence originates from a man between 18 and 29 years old in good health.

The CDR3 reads CAILDSGYNEQFF. As DNA, the CDR3 is TGTGCCATCTTGGATAGCGGCTACAATGAGCAGTTCTTC. The V call is TRBV10-3, the J call TRBJ2-1; D may be TRBD2 (6 bases). The length of the CDR3 is 13 residues. CDR1 is ENHRY, CDR2 SYGVKD, per germline. Deletions cut 8 bases from V and 3 bases from J, with 11 bases between.